This T cell receptor beta chain was sequenced for a study of blood T cell repertoires in COVID-19. Germline CDR1 MNHEY, CDR2 SVGAGI. The CDR3 is 15 amino acids. With 7 bases clipped from V and 2 bases from J, the junction kept 7 bases outside the gene matches. Using immunoSEQ multiplex PCR, the repertoire was profiled, and TCRdb retains in-frame clones only, with some absent. The repertoire consists of approximately 75,000 clones, with approximately 91% occurring once and the leading ten covering roughly 29%. The V gene is TRBV6-5, the J gene TRBJ1-5; 8 positions agree with TRBD1. This sequence was found in a man over 45 with acute or convalescent COVID-19. The sample consisted of peripheral blood. CDR3 sequence reads: CASTQDRAGNQPQHF. The CDR3 nucleotides are TGTGCCAGCACCCAGGACAGGGCCGGCAATCAGCCCCAGCATTTT.